A selection of T cell receptor beta chains follows, all from one sample in a study of T cell responses to AZD1222 COVID-19 vaccine. Only in-frame clones appear in the TCRdb table, and some are missing; sequencing was by immunoSEQ multiplex PCR. The repertoire consists of some 120,000 clones, with approximately 90% occurring once and the leading ten covering just over 7%. Source: peripheral blood, taken on day 0 of AZD1222 vaccination. Receptors were obtained from an adult in good health. Each CDR3 is given with its conserved first and last residue. Each record gives: J gene, V gene, CDR3 protein.

j_call: TRBJ2-5; v_call: TRBV3-1/TRBV3-2; cdr3_aa: CASSQLTAGDETQYF
j_call: TRBJ2-7; v_call: TRBV10-1; cdr3_aa: CASSPRTGEDEQYF
j_call: TRBJ2-7; v_call: TRBV28; cdr3_aa: CASSLSQGPDEQYF
j_call: TRBJ1-4; v_call: TRBV28; cdr3_aa: CASSFVQGGEKLFF
j_call: TRBJ1-2; v_call: TRBV28; cdr3_aa: CASRNSDRLVDGYTF
j_call: TRBJ2-3; v_call: TRBV27; cdr3_aa: CASSSVLAGDTQYF
j_call: TRBJ2-3; v_call: TRBV5-1; cdr3_aa: CASSLGGSADTQYF
j_call: TRBJ2-7; v_call: TRBV5-1; cdr3_aa: CASSLGGPRGAEQYF
j_call: TRBJ2-3; v_call: TRBV6-5; cdr3_aa: CASSSSLAGPDTQYF
j_call: TRBJ2-1; v_call: TRBV19; cdr3_aa: CASSIGQYNEQFF
j_call: TRBJ2-7; v_call: TRBV3-1/TRBV3-2; cdr3_aa: CASSQKLFGREGPFEQYF
j_call: TRBJ2-3; v_call: TRBV11-2; cdr3_aa: CASSLELNYDTQYF
j_call: TRBJ2-1; v_call: TRBV27; cdr3_aa: CASSSLAGGPSRQFF
j_call: TRBJ2-1; v_call: TRBV7-9; cdr3_aa: CASGKGQGLAGGPDEQFF
j_call: TRBJ1-5; v_call: TRBV4-1; cdr3_aa: CASSQDAAYSYQPQHF
j_call: TRBJ1-4; v_call: TRBV30; cdr3_aa: CAWSGRVGEKLFF
j_call: TRBJ2-1; v_call: TRBV5-1; cdr3_aa: CASSQTSGRTNEQFF
j_call: TRBJ1-5; v_call: TRBV5-3; cdr3_aa: CARSSRWNRHQPQHF
j_call: TRBJ2-1; v_call: TRBV19; cdr3_aa: CASSIGSNNEQFF
j_call: TRBJ2-3; v_call: TRBV28; cdr3_aa: CASSSARLAGDADTQYF
j_call: TRBJ1-5; v_call: TRBV18; cdr3_aa: CASSRDRVNQPQHF
j_call: TRBJ2-7; v_call: TRBV5-4; cdr3_aa: CASSLSSGSVYEQYF
j_call: TRBJ2-2; v_call: TRBV5-6; cdr3_aa: CASSLAQGLGGELFF
j_call: TRBJ1-2; v_call: TRBV5-4; cdr3_aa: CASSLGQSRDYGYTF
j_call: TRBJ2-4; v_call: TRBV5-4; cdr3_aa: CASSLQTSHIQYF
j_call: TRBJ2-2; v_call: TRBV11-2; cdr3_aa: CASSFMGTGELFF
j_call: TRBJ2-2; v_call: TRBV19; cdr3_aa: CASSIGLAGTGELFF
j_call: TRBJ2-7; v_call: TRBV28; cdr3_aa: CASSFEWAQLAGGASYEQYF
j_call: TRBJ2-7; v_call: TRBV4-1; cdr3_aa: CASSLGGRTGGGEQYF
j_call: TRBJ2-1; v_call: TRBV27; cdr3_aa: CASSPGQGAIEQFF
j_call: TRBJ2-3; v_call: TRBV9; cdr3_aa: CASSVSGGTTDTQYF
j_call: TRBJ2-7; v_call: TRBV5-3; cdr3_aa: CARSPGAYLVEQYF
j_call: TRBJ1-2; v_call: TRBV20-1; cdr3_aa: CSAAAGGGYTF
j_call: TRBJ1-5; v_call: TRBV28; cdr3_aa: CASGGQGSNQPQHF
j_call: TRBJ2-3; v_call: TRBV7-8; cdr3_aa: CASSLAFRRASPTDTQYF
j_call: TRBJ1-5; v_call: TRBV20-1; cdr3_aa: CSASNWDSNQPQHF
j_call: TRBJ1-5; v_call: TRBV28; cdr3_aa: CASSLTLEDQPQHF
j_call: TRBJ2-7; v_call: TRBV6-6; cdr3_aa: CASSPTGYEQYF
j_call: TRBJ1-2; v_call: TRBV4-2; cdr3_aa: CASSQDSEGSREHGYTF
j_call: TRBJ2-2; v_call: TRBV28; cdr3_aa: CATMSGGGVGGELFF
j_call: TRBJ2-7; v_call: TRBV14; cdr3_aa: CASSQGVGGIRDEQYF
j_call: TRBJ2-7; v_call: TRBV19; cdr3_aa: CATNTGEGEQYF
j_call: TRBJ2-7; v_call: TRBV5-5; cdr3_aa: CASSWEYEQYF
j_call: TRBJ2-1; v_call: TRBV5-1; cdr3_aa: CASSGGYNEQFF
j_call: TRBJ2-3; v_call: TRBV19; cdr3_aa: CASSIALTGTDTQYF
j_call: TRBJ2-1; v_call: TRBV4-1; cdr3_aa: CASSQANLGLAGDEQFF
j_call: TRBJ1-5; v_call: TRBV18; cdr3_aa: CASSPPGQGAGQPQHF
j_call: TRBJ1-6; v_call: TRBV6-1; cdr3_aa: CASSRDVYNSPLHF
j_call: TRBJ2-5; v_call: TRBV2; cdr3_aa: CASSELRTGRETQYF
j_call: TRBJ1-1; v_call: TRBV5-1; cdr3_aa: CASSLGGRLNTEAFF
j_call: TRBJ1-3; v_call: TRBV9; cdr3_aa: CASSPGGTGNTIYF
j_call: TRBJ1-1; v_call: TRBV28; cdr3_aa: CASSPRTGEVGTEAFF
j_call: TRBJ1-4; v_call: TRBV7-9; cdr3_aa: CASSLWPGNEKLFF
j_call: TRBJ1-5; v_call: TRBV28; cdr3_aa: CASRRETGFQPQHF
j_call: TRBJ2-2; v_call: TRBV5-1; cdr3_aa: CASRLAGNTGELFF